What follows is one T cell receptor beta chain and its context. The protocol was immunoSEQ multiplex PCR, while the TCRdb copy is restricted to in-frame clones and leaves out a portion. The sample yields more than 55,000 clones, about 80% seen once. These data come from a study of blood T cell repertoires in COVID-19. The sample taken for sequencing was peripheral blood. This clonotype originated in a human donor in a cohort sampled during active COVID-19.

The CDR3 here is CASSFGRGAQYF. CDR3 sequence (DNA): TGTGCCAGCAGTTTTGGGAGGGGGGCGCAGTATTTT. This chain connects TRBV27 to TRBJ2-3; tentative D call: TRBD2 (7 bases). V lost 3 bases and J lost 10, with 11 bases in between. The germline V gene has CDR1 MNHEY and CDR2 SMNVEV (reference sequence). CDR3 length equals 12 residues.